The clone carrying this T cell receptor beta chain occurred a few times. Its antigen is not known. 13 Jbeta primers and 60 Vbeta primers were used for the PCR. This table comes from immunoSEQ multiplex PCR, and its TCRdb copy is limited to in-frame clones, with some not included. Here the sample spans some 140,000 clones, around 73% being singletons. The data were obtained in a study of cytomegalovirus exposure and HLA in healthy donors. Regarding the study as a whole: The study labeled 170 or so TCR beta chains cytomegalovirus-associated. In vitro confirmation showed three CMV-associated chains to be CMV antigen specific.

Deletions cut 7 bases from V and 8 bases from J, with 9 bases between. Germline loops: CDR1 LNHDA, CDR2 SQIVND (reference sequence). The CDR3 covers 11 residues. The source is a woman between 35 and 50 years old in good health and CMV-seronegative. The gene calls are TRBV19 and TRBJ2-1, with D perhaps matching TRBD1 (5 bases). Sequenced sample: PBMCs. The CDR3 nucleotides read TGTGCCAGTATGATAGGGGATGAGCAGTTCTTC. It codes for CASMIGDEQFF.